These T cell receptor beta chains were read from a single sample in a study of shared clonotypes between healthy human individuals. Sequencing used immunoSEQ multiplex PCR; TCRdb keeps in-frame clones, though not all of them. The sample comprises about 1 million clones, around 74% of which are singletons, and about 1.5% rests with the top ten. The source material was memory CD4+ T cells sorted from blood. The receptors were sampled from a man between 18 and 35 years old in good health. Each CDR3 is given with its conserved first and last residue. The order of the fields is J gene, clone size, V gene, D gene, CDR3 protein, CDR3 DNA. The D gene is left open where the match is weak. Only some rows state a clone size, as once, few, many or a class for expanded clones.

J gene: TRBJ2-5
clone size: NA
V gene: TRBV5-4
D gene: TRBD2
CDR3 protein: CASSLASGAQETQYF
CDR3 DNA: TGTGCCAGCAGCTTGGCCAGCGGGGCGCAAGAGACCCAGTACTTC

J gene: TRBJ2-3
clone size: NA
V gene: TRBV7-3
D gene: NA
CDR3 protein: CASSFGGQQGTYNMDTQYF
CDR3 DNA: TGTGCCAGCAGCTTCGGCGGGCAACAGGGAACTTACAATATGGATACGCAGTATTTT

J gene: TRBJ2-2
clone size: NA
V gene: TRBV5-1
D gene: NA
CDR3 protein: CASKSISNTGELFF
CDR3 DNA: TGCGCCAGCAAGAGCATATCGAACACCGGGGAGCTGTTTTTT

J gene: TRBJ2-3
clone size: NA
V gene: TRBV7-3
D gene: NA
CDR3 protein: CASSLGHSTDTQYF
CDR3 DNA: TGTGCCAGCAGCTTAGGTCATAGCACAGATACGCAGTATTTT

J gene: TRBJ2-2
clone size: NA
V gene: TRBV4-3
D gene: NA
CDR3 protein: CASSRKWPPSQNTGELFF
CDR3 DNA: TGCGCCAGCAGCCGAAAATGGCCTCCTAGCCAGAACACCGGGGAGCTGTTTTTT

J gene: TRBJ1-1
clone size: few
V gene: TRBV5-1
D gene: NA
CDR3 protein: CASSLFKTSDTEAFF
CDR3 DNA: TGCGCCAGCAGCCTATTCAAGACCTCCGACACTGAAGCTTTCTTT

J gene: TRBJ2-7
clone size: NA
V gene: TRBV29-1
D gene: NA
CDR3 protein: CSVDSIRAGSDEQYF
CDR3 DNA: TGCAGCGTTGATTCTATTAGGGCAGGGAGCGACGAGCAGTACTTC

J gene: TRBJ1-5
clone size: NA
V gene: TRBV27
D gene: TRBD1
CDR3 protein: CASTGQGGQPQHF
CDR3 DNA: TGTGCCAGCACAGGACAGGGGGGGCAGCCCCAGCATTTT

J gene: TRBJ2-7
clone size: NA
V gene: TRBV5-1
D gene: NA
CDR3 protein: CASSFYNEQYF
CDR3 DNA: TGCGCCAGCAGCTTTTATAACGAGCAGTACTTC

J gene: TRBJ2-5
clone size: NA
V gene: TRBV14
D gene: NA
CDR3 protein: CASSQVVGGWSQETQYF
CDR3 DNA: TGTGCCAGCAGCCAAGTTGTGGGGGGTTGGAGCCAAGAGACCCAGTACTTC

J gene: TRBJ2-1
clone size: NA
V gene: TRBV6-1
D gene: NA
CDR3 protein: CASSERGIEQFF
CDR3 DNA: TGTGCCAGCAGTGAAAGGGGAATTGAGCAGTTCTTC

J gene: TRBJ1-6
clone size: NA
V gene: TRBV2
D gene: NA
CDR3 protein: CANIRDGNNSPLHF
CDR3 DNA: TGTGCCAACATTCGTGACGGCAATAATTCACCCCTCCACTTT

J gene: TRBJ2-2
clone size: NA
V gene: TRBV10-2
D gene: TRBD1
CDR3 protein: CASNGQGGGELFF
CDR3 DNA: TGCGCCAGCAACGGACAGGGAGGCGGGGAGCTGTTTTTT

J gene: TRBJ2-1
clone size: NA
V gene: TRBV10-3
D gene: TRBD2
CDR3 protein: CAISPSGMWDNEQFF
CDR3 DNA: TGTGCCATCAGTCCTAGCGGGATGTGGGACAATGAGCAGTTCTTC

J gene: TRBJ2-2
clone size: NA
V gene: TRBV2
D gene: TRBD2
CDR3 protein: CASSKTSRTGELFF
CDR3 DNA: TGTGCCAGCAGTAAGACTAGCCGGACCGGGGAGCTGTTTTTT

J gene: TRBJ1-5
clone size: many
V gene: TRBV6-4
D gene: NA
CDR3 protein: CASSLEENQPQHF
CDR3 DNA: TGTGCCAGCAGTCTAGAGGAGAATCAGCCCCAGCATTTT

J gene: TRBJ1-2
clone size: few
V gene: TRBV28
D gene: TRBD1
CDR3 protein: CASTPAGGWGYTF
CDR3 DNA: TGTGCCAGCACCCCTGCAGGGGGATGGGGCTACACCTTC

J gene: TRBJ1-1
clone size: NA
V gene: TRBV4-1
D gene: TRBD1
CDR3 protein: CASSLDRVGTEAFF
CDR3 DNA: TGCGCCAGCAGCCTTGACAGGGTAGGCACTGAAGCTTTCTTT

J gene: TRBJ1-6
clone size: NA
V gene: TRBV18
D gene: NA
CDR3 protein: CASSPFPPSGNSPLHF
CDR3 DNA: TGTGCCAGCTCACCATTCCCCCCTTCCGGTAATTCACCCCTCCACTTT

J gene: TRBJ1-6
clone size: few
V gene: TRBV29-1
D gene: NA
CDR3 protein: CSAAGGPNSPLHF
CDR3 DNA: TGCAGCGCCGCCGGGGGGCCTAATTCACCCCTCCACTTT

J gene: TRBJ1-3
clone size: NA
V gene: TRBV30
D gene: NA
CDR3 protein: CAWSVGTYGGNTIYF
CDR3 DNA: TGTGCCTGGAGTGTCGGGACATACGGGGGAAACACCATATATTTT

J gene: TRBJ1-1
clone size: NA
V gene: TRBV12-5
D gene: NA
CDR3 protein: CASGPSFNTEAFF
CDR3 DNA: TGTGCTAGTGGTCCCAGTTTTAACACTGAAGCTTTCTTT

J gene: TRBJ2-5
clone size: few
V gene: TRBV10-3
D gene: NA
CDR3 protein: CAISEGRTGETQYF
CDR3 DNA: TGTGCCATCAGTGAAGGACGTACCGGGGAGACCCAGTACTTC

J gene: TRBJ1-5
clone size: NA
V gene: TRBV5-6
D gene: NA
CDR3 protein: CASSVGQNQPQHF
CDR3 DNA: TGTGCCAGCAGCGTAGGACAGAATCAGCCCCAGCATTTT

J gene: TRBJ2-6
clone size: NA
V gene: TRBV5-1
D gene: TRBD1
CDR3 protein: CASSFATGDGTGANVLTF
CDR3 DNA: TGCGCCAGCAGCTTCGCGACAGGGGACGGAACTGGGGCCAACGTCCTGACTTTC

J gene: TRBJ2-2
clone size: NA
V gene: TRBV19
D gene: TRBD1
CDR3 protein: CASRRGPNTGELFF
CDR3 DNA: TGTGCCAGTAGGAGGGGGCCGAACACCGGGGAGCTGTTTTTT

J gene: TRBJ2-1
clone size: NA
V gene: TRBV4-3
D gene: NA
CDR3 protein: CASSQAFSSYNEQFF
CDR3 DNA: TGCGCCAGCAGCCAAGCGTTTAGCTCCTACAATGAGCAGTTCTTC

J gene: TRBJ2-7
clone size: NA
V gene: TRBV7-2
D gene: NA
CDR3 protein: CASSPDGSYSSYEQYF
CDR3 DNA: TGTGCCAGCAGCCCAGATGGGAGCTATAGCTCCTACGAGCAGTACTTC

J gene: TRBJ1-2
clone size: NA
V gene: TRBV18
D gene: NA
CDR3 protein: CASSPPGRSGYTF
CDR3 DNA: TGTGCCAGCTCACCTCCGGGACGGAGTGGCTACACCTTC

J gene: TRBJ1-5
clone size: NA
V gene: TRBV6-5
D gene: NA
CDR3 protein: CASRGGQLGPQHF
CDR3 DNA: TGTGCCAGCAGAGGCGGACAGTTAGGGCCCCAGCATTTT

J gene: TRBJ2-7
clone size: few
V gene: TRBV5-6
D gene: TRBD1
CDR3 protein: CASSLGGQGNQVEQYF
CDR3 DNA: TGTGCCAGCAGCTTGGGGGGACAGGGTAACCAGGTCGAGCAGTACTTC

J gene: TRBJ1-6
clone size: once
V gene: TRBV5-4
D gene: NA
CDR3 protein: CASSSAGSRHNSPLHF
CDR3 DNA: TGTGCCAGCAGTTCGGCAGGTAGTAGGCATAATTCACCCCTCCACTTT

J gene: TRBJ1-2
clone size: NA
V gene: TRBV6-6
D gene: NA
CDR3 protein: CASSYEAALLQYTF
CDR3 DNA: TGTGCCAGCAGTTACGAGGCCGCTTTGCTTCAGTACACCTTC

J gene: TRBJ2-5
clone size: NA
V gene: TRBV4-1
D gene: NA
CDR3 protein: CASSRPGQGETQYF
CDR3 DNA: TGCGCCAGCAGCCGGCCAGGCCAGGGAGAGACCCAGTACTTC

J gene: TRBJ2-3
clone size: NA
V gene: TRBV4-2
D gene: TRBD2
CDR3 protein: CASSRYGTSDVTDTQYF
CDR3 DNA: TGTGCCAGCAGCCGCTACGGGACTAGCGATGTCACAGATACGCAGTATTTT

J gene: TRBJ2-6
clone size: NA
V gene: TRBV5-4
D gene: NA
CDR3 protein: CASSLGRGSSSGANVLTF
CDR3 DNA: TGTGCCAGCAGCTTGGGGAGGGGGTCTAGCTCTGGGGCCAACGTCCTGACTTTC

J gene: TRBJ1-4
clone size: NA
V gene: TRBV4-3
D gene: TRBD1
CDR3 protein: CASSQGQENEKLFF
CDR3 DNA: TGCGCCAGCAGCCAGGGACAGGAAAATGAAAAACTGTTTTTT

J gene: TRBJ1-5
clone size: NA
V gene: TRBV2
D gene: NA
CDR3 protein: CASSEAARRDQPQHF
CDR3 DNA: TGTGCCAGCAGTGAAGCGGCCCGACGGGATCAGCCCCAGCATTTT

J gene: TRBJ2-7
clone size: NA
V gene: TRBV5-1
D gene: TRBD2
CDR3 protein: CASSLTGLAGTYEQYF
CDR3 DNA: TGCGCCAGCAGCTTGACCGGACTAGCGGGGACCTACGAGCAGTACTTC

J gene: TRBJ1-1
clone size: NA
V gene: TRBV7-2
D gene: NA
CDR3 protein: CASSLGVQPEAFF
CDR3 DNA: TGTGCCAGCAGCTTAGGGGTCCAGCCTGAAGCTTTCTTT

J gene: TRBJ1-4
clone size: NA
V gene: TRBV2
D gene: NA
CDR3 protein: CASRETPRNEKLFF
CDR3 DNA: TGTGCCAGCAGAGAGACACCTCGTAATGAAAAACTGTTTTTT

J gene: TRBJ1-2
clone size: NA
V gene: TRBV7-9
D gene: NA
CDR3 protein: CASSLDRQQGRGYTF
CDR3 DNA: TGTGCCAGCAGCTTAGATCGACAGCAAGGACGTGGCTACACCTTC

J gene: TRBJ2-7
clone size: NA
V gene: TRBV7-9
D gene: NA
CDR3 protein: CASSSIGSGEQYF
CDR3 DNA: TGTGCCAGCAGCTCGATCGGTTCCGGCGAGCAGTACTTC

J gene: TRBJ2-7
clone size: many
V gene: TRBV4-2
D gene: TRBD2
CDR3 protein: CASSQVGRGVDEQYF
CDR3 DNA: TGTGCCAGCAGCCAAGTGGGACGGGGGGTGGACGAGCAGTACTTC

J gene: TRBJ2-7
clone size: NA
V gene: TRBV5-1
D gene: TRBD2
CDR3 protein: CASSPSGGGAYEQYF
CDR3 DNA: TGCGCCAGCAGCCCTTCGGGGGGTGGGGCTTACGAGCAGTACTTC

J gene: TRBJ1-2
clone size: NA
V gene: TRBV5-1
D gene: NA
CDR3 protein: CASSLGNTGTSYGYTF
CDR3 DNA: TGCGCCAGCAGCTTGGGCAATACGGGCACGTCTTATGGCTACACCTTC

J gene: TRBJ2-2
clone size: NA
V gene: TRBV10-3
D gene: NA
CDR3 protein: CATSTGSDTGELFF
CDR3 DNA: TGTGCCACCTCAACCGGGTCCGACACCGGGGAGCTGTTTTTT

J gene: TRBJ2-1
clone size: NA
V gene: TRBV6-5
D gene: TRBD1
CDR3 protein: CASTYSGTGYNEQFF
CDR3 DNA: TGTGCCAGCACTTACTCCGGGACAGGGTACAATGAGCAGTTCTTC

J gene: TRBJ1-6
clone size: NA
V gene: TRBV5-6
D gene: NA
CDR3 protein: CASSYSYNSPLHF
CDR3 DNA: TGTGCCAGCAGCTACTCCTATAATTCACCCCTCCACTTT

J gene: TRBJ2-1
clone size: NA
V gene: TRBV11-2
D gene: TRBD2
CDR3 protein: CASSFAGVMYNEQFF
CDR3 DNA: TGTGCCAGCAGCTTCGCGGGAGTCATGTACAATGAGCAGTTCTTC

J gene: TRBJ2-7
clone size: NA
V gene: TRBV10-1
D gene: TRBD1
CDR3 protein: CASSGTGRSYEQYF
CDR3 DNA: TGCGCCAGCAGTGGGACAGGACGCTCCTACGAGCAGTACTTC

J gene: TRBJ2-7
clone size: few
V gene: TRBV28
D gene: NA
CDR3 protein: CASSLSFGEQYF
CDR3 DNA: TGTGCCAGCAGTCTATCATTCGGCGAGCAGTACTTC

J gene: TRBJ1-1
clone size: NA
V gene: TRBV9
D gene: TRBD1
CDR3 protein: CASSADSGTVNTEAFF
CDR3 DNA: TGTGCCAGCAGCGCTGATTCCGGGACAGTGAACACTGAAGCTTTCTTT

J gene: TRBJ2-5
clone size: NA
V gene: TRBV11-2
D gene: TRBD2
CDR3 protein: CASSPREPGGTQYF
CDR3 DNA: TGTGCCAGCAGTCCACGGGAACCGGGGGGGACCCAGTACTTC